This passage covers 20 T cell receptor beta chains from one sample sequenced in a study of shared clonotypes between healthy human individuals (TCRdb year 2020). Library creation used the immunoSEQ multiplex PCR assay. The table was pulled from immuneACCESS by TCRdb, which kept in-frame rearrangements only. Such tables lose some clones; where checked, under half of the loss comes from unresolved V genes, and the rest has no known cause. The table for this sample lists 800,000 to 1,200,000 clones; approximately 80% of them were counted only once. The ten largest clonotypes hold approximately 0.52% of the sample. Sequenced material: memory CD4+ T cells from PBMCs. Read against the paper, the sample's cell subset or site label means: CD45RA-negative fraction. All receptors come from a man between 18 and 35 years old in good health. Some clones in this sample may be carry-over from other donors' samples.

Remarks on this clone: This clone may be a read error of a much larger clone one base away. This sequence joins TRBV5-6 and TRBJ1-5; D remains ambiguous. Trimming took off 4 bases at V and 4 bases at J, with 12 bases between the two ends. This CDR3 has 14 amino acids. From germline, CDR1 is SGHDT and CDR2 YYEEEE. Here the CDR3 DNA reads TGTGCCAGCAGCCGCGTGTCTGGAAATCAGCCCCAGCATTTT. Translation gives CASSRVSGNQPQHF.

The chain has TRBV6-6 and TRBJ2-7; no reliable D call. V lost 5 bases and J 4 bases, leaving 12 bases between the germline ends. The CDR3 is made up of 13 amino acids. Germline CDR1 MNHNY, CDR2 SVGAGI (reference sequence). The CDR3 here is CASSGTVGYEQYF. The DNA of the CDR3 is TGTGCCAGCAGTGGCACGGTGGGTTACGAGCAGTACTTC.

The chain links TRBV10-3 to TRBJ2-7; no clear D gene. The germline CDR1 and CDR2 sequences are ENHRY and SYGVKD. Trimming cost V 0 bases and J 1 base, with 7 bases left between them. The CDR3 is 14 amino acids. CDR3 residues: CAISESSRSYEQYF. The DNA for the CDR3 is TGTGCCATCAGTGAGTCGTCCCGTTCCTACGAGCAGTACTTC.

To note about this clone: Within the sample, other DNA sequences also encode this same CDR3. This chain connects TRBV30 to TRBJ2-5; 7 bases line up with TRBD1. This CDR3 comprises 12 residues. V was pared by 6 bases and J by 4 bases, with 5 bases of the junction left unmatched. The V gene's germline CDR1 is GTSNPN and CDR2 SVGIG (reference sequence). The CDR3 region has the DNA TGTGCCTGTAAGGGGGCCGGAGAGACCCAGTACTTC. It is translated as CACKGAGETQYF.

The chain carries TRBV7-2 and TRBJ2-7; D unclear. The V end was cut by 5 bases, the J end by 5 bases, with 16 bases between. CDR3 size: 14 residues. CDR1 and CDR2 from the germline V gene are SGHTA and FQGNSA. The CDR3 nucleotides read TGTGCCAGCAGCCCACGTGAGCCGTTCAACGAGCAGTACTTC. Translating gives CASSPREPFNEQYF.

The genes are TRBV25-1 and TRBJ2-7; D might be TRBD1 (5 bases). The germline CDR1 and CDR2 sequences are MGHDK and SYGVNS. CDR3 length: 13 amino acids. V was clipped by 4 bases and J by 0 bases, with 7 bases between them. The CDR3 nucleotides are TGTGCCAGCAGTGTAGGACACTCCTACGAGCAGTACTTC. Its protein is CASSVGHSYEQYF.

This sequence joins TRBV5-5 and TRBJ2-7; 9 nucleotides agree with TRBD1. Losses at the gene ends were 6 bases for V and 2 bases for J; bases not matched to a gene: 9. The CDR3 consists of 15 residues. Germline V CDR1 and CDR2: SGHKS, YYEKEE (reference sequence). The CDR3 DNA reads as TGTGCCAGCAAAACCGAGGGACAGGGTGCCTACGAGCAGTACTTC. Amino acids: CASKTEGQGAYEQYF.

The chain combines TRBV5-1 with TRBJ2-1, with 12 bases fitting TRBD2. V shed 4 bases, J shed 8 bases, and the junction held 10 bases outside the gene matches. Germline values: CDR1 SGHRS, CDR2 YFSETQ. CDR3 length: 16 amino acids. CDR3 loop: CASSPQSGTSGYEQFF. Written as DNA, the CDR3 is TGCGCCAGCAGCCCCCAGTCCGGGACTAGCGGGTATGAGCAGTTCTTC.

Comment on this clone: This may arise from a read error, as a much more abundant clone is one base away. Other DNA sequences in this sample translate to the same CDR3. The chain couples TRBV29-1 to TRBJ1-2; perhaps TRBD1 as D (5 bases). Germline V CDR1 and CDR2: SQVTM, ANQGSEA. The CDR3 consists of 14 residues. The V and J ends lost 4 bases and 1 base respectively, with 13 bases between them. As DNA, the CDR3 is TGCAGCGTTGTGGGGAGGGGACTTAACTATGGCTACACCTTC. It is translated as CSVVGRGLNYGYTF.

The rearrangement uses TRBV19 and TRBJ1-1; 7 bases fit TRBD1. This CDR3 is built from 14 residues. Germline assignment: CDR1 LNHDA and CDR2 SQIVND (reference sequence). Trimming removed 5 bases from V and 4 bases from J; junction bases left unmatched: 7. The CDR3 loop reads CASSPRDRGTEAFF. In DNA, the CDR3 is TGTGCCAGTAGTCCCCGGGACAGAGGCACTGAAGCTTTCTTT.

This clone was counted only a few times. The rearrangement joins TRBV28 to TRBJ1-5; D is undetermined. This CDR3 comprises 12 residues. CDR1 is MDHEN, CDR2 SYDVKM, per germline. V lost 6 bases to trimming and J lost 7 bases, with 10 bases between them. Here the CDR3 reads CASRKGSQPQHF. In DNA, the CDR3 is TGTGCCAGCAGAAAGGGTAGCCAGCCCCAGCATTTT.

The chain couples TRBV7-2 to TRBJ1-2; no clear D gene. This CDR3 comprises 13 residues. V gave up 5 bases and J gave up 3 bases, with 10 bases separating them. Germline loops: CDR1 SGHTA, CDR2 FQGNSA. DNA for the CDR3: TGTGCCAGCAGCCCCCGACGGGACTATGGCTACACCTTC. As protein: CASSPRRDYGYTF.

The chain carries TRBV4-1 and TRBJ2-2; 7 nucleotides line up with TRBD1. Germline lookup yields CDR1 MGHRA and CDR2 YSYEKL. CDR3 length: 17 residues. V shed 4 bases, J shed 5 bases, and the junction held 13 bases outside the gene matches. CDR3 sequence: CASSLKSRQGETGELFF. The CDR3 DNA sequence: TGCGCCAGCAGCCTTAAGAGCCGGCAGGGGGAAACCGGGGAGCTGTTTTTT.

This chain connects TRBV28 to TRBJ2-7; D uncertain. Germline V gives CDR1 MDHEN, CDR2 SYDVKM. The CDR3 has 13 residues. V lost 6 bases, J lost 0 bases, and 9 bases lay in between. CDR3 loop: CASSQRVSYEQYF. CDR3 bases: TGTGCCAGCAGCCAACGGGTCTCCTACGAGCAGTACTTC.

V usage is TRBV11-2 and J usage is TRBJ1-4, with TRBD1 as a possible D gene (5 bases). Trimming stripped 2 bases from V and 2 bases from J, with 12 bases between. Germline V gene lookup returns CDR1 SGHAT and CDR2 FQNNGV. This CDR3 is 16 amino acids long. The CDR3 here is CASSLFPPGTNEKLFF. DNA for the CDR3: TGTGCCAGCAGCTTATTTCCCCCAGGGACTAATGAAAAACTGTTTTTT.

The gene calls are TRBV4-3 and TRBJ2-2, with D possibly matching TRBD1 (6 bases). Germline CDR1 is LGHNA and CDR2 is YSLEER. The germline V and J ends were trimmed by 3 bases and 3 bases, with 17 bases remaining between them. The CDR3 consists of 17 residues. The CDR3 loop is CASSHMAGQTYTGELFF. The DNA of the CDR3 is TGCGCCAGCAGCCATATGGCAGGACAGACCTACACCGGGGAGCTGTTTTTT.

The V call is TRBV5-4, the J call TRBJ2-1; D may be TRBD2 (5 bases). Germline loops: CDR1 SGHNT, CDR2 YYREEE (reference sequence). V lost 0 bases and J lost 0, with 16 bases in between. The CDR3 has 18 residues. CDR3 DNA: TGTGCCAGCAGCTTGGGAGAGAGCGGTCTGAGCTCCTACAATGAGCAGTTCTTC. Encoded protein: CASSLGESGLSSYNEQFF.

This chain uses TRBV5-1 with TRBJ2-1, with TRBD2 matching 11 bases. J lost 9 bases, V lost 2 bases, and 10 bases had no gene match. Germline V gene lookup returns CDR1 SGHRS and CDR2 YFSETQ. This CDR3 is built from 16 residues. CDR3 sequence (DNA): TGCGCCAGCAGCTTCAGGTTAGCGGGAGGGTTGGGTGAGCAGTTCTTC. Translated: CASSFRLAGGLGEQFF.

Worth noting for this clone: The sample carries other DNA sequences with the same CDR3. The rearrangement links TRBV7-2 to TRBJ2-7; D uncertain. Germline V CDR1 and CDR2: SGHTA, FQGNSA. Deletions cut 0 bases from V and 6 bases from J, with 3 bases between. This CDR3 contains 11 residues. This CDR3 reads CASSLAAEQYF. The DNA for the CDR3 is TGTGCCAGCAGCTTAGCTGCCGAGCAGTACTTC.

The sample holds a few counts of this clone. This chain connects TRBV5-4 to TRBJ2-7; 9 nucleotides match TRBD1. J gave up 2 bases and V 4 bases, and 4 bases lay outside the gene matches. This CDR3 is 14 amino acids long. From germline, CDR1 is SGHNT and CDR2 YYREEE (reference sequence). CDR3 sequence reads: CASSIRQGAYEQYF. CDR3 in DNA: TGTGCCAGCAGCATACGACAGGGGGCCTACGAGCAGTACTTC.